The 28 T cell receptor beta chains below all came from one sample that was sequenced in a study of metastatic and nonmetastatic thyroid tumors. MiXCR was used by TCRdb to re-call the PCR reads. The table shows more than 20,000 clones, with roughly 20% occurring only once. Before thyroid surgery, none of the patients had received any treatment. Sample: blood. These TCRs come from a female donor with papillary thyroid cancer or a benign thyroid nodule (not recorded which). Some clones in this sample may be carry-over from other donors' samples.

This clone turned up a few times. V is TRBV11-2 and J is TRBJ2-3; 16 nucleotides match TRBD2. The CDR3 has 17 amino acids. Germline trimming cut 4 bases from V and 2 bases from J; bases unmatched to any gene: 3. CDR1 SGHAT and CDR2 FQNNGV come from the germline V gene. In nucleotides, the CDR3 is TGTGCCAGCAGCTCGGGACTAGCGGGGGGGGACACAGATACGCAGTATTTT. Translated, it gives CASSSGLAGGDTDTQYF.

By its share, this clone is medium-sized. The chain has TRBV27 and TRBJ2-7, with D possibly TRBD1 on 5 matching bases. V dropped 4 bases and J dropped 5 bases, with 6 bases sitting between them. Germline assignment: CDR1 MNHEY and CDR2 SMNVEV (reference sequence). The CDR3 consists of 11 residues. The CDR3 is CASSSGNEQYF. The DNA for the CDR3 is TGTGCCAGCAGTTCAGGGAACGAGCAGTACTTC.

The table lists this clone with a count of one. A much larger clone differs by one base, so this may be a read error. Within the sample, other DNA sequences also encode this same CDR3. This sequence joins TRBV20-1 and TRBJ2-4; D perhaps matches TRBD1 (6 bases). The CDR3 loop spans 14 amino acids. Trimming pared 3 bases from V and 1 base from J, leaving 10 bases between. CDR1 and CDR2 (germline): DFQATT, SNEGSKA (reference sequence). CDR3 residues: CSARPQGAKNIQYF. CDR3 DNA sequence: TGCAGTGCTAGGCCCCAGGGGGCCAAAAACATTCAGTACTTC.

A few counts support this clone. The chain is built from TRBV6-2 or TRBV6-3 and TRBJ2-2, with TRBD1 as a possible D gene (5 bases). Trimming pared 5 bases from V and 4 bases from J, leaving 14 bases between. The germline V gene has CDR1 MNHEY and CDR2 SVGEGT. The CDR3 contains 15 residues. The CDR3 DNA reads as TGTGCCAGCAGTCCGCATTCACAGGTCACCGGGGAGCTGTTTTTT. Translated, it gives CASSPHSQVTGELFF.

The J gene is TRBJ2-5, the V gene TRBV25-1; no clear D gene. V dropped 0 bases and J dropped 2 bases, with 7 bases sitting between them. The germline V gene encodes CDR1 MGHDK and CDR2 SYGVNS. The CDR3 totals 14 residues. CDR3: CASSEYGPQETQYF. Written as DNA, the CDR3 is TGTGCCAGCAGTGAATACGGGCCACAAGAGACCCAGTACTTC.

This clone came up many times. V usage is TRBV11-3 and J usage is TRBJ1-3; the match to TRBD1 covers 7 bases. The CDR3 is made up of 13 amino acids. Germline V gene data show CDR1 as SGHNT and CDR2 as YENEEA. With 5 bases clipped from V and 4 bases from J, the junction kept 2 bases outside the gene matches. In DNA form, the CDR3 reads TGTGCCAGCAGCACGGGACAGGGAAACACCATATATTTT. It yields the protein CASSTGQGNTIYF.

This clone was picked up many times. The V and J genes are TRBV4-2 and TRBJ2-7, with TRBD1 matching 9 bases. This CDR3 spans 14 amino acids. Germline-derived CDR1 and CDR2 are LGHNA and YNFKEQ. After removal of 0 bases from V and 3 bases from J, the junction contained 0 bases not matched to a gene. The chain's CDR3 is CASSQEGQGYEQYF. In DNA form, the CDR3 reads TGTGCCAGCAGCCAAGAGGGACAGGGCTACGAGCAGTACTTC.

This clone was counted a few times. The J gene is TRBJ2-2, the V gene TRBV19; D uncertain. Germline CDR1 reads LNHDA; CDR2 reads SQIVND (reference sequence). Trimming left V 7 bases short and J 3 bases short, with 12 bases between. This CDR3 contains 14 residues. The CDR3: CASTPPWDTGELFF. CDR3 coding DNA: TGTGCCAGTACCCCCCCGTGGGACACCGGGGAGCTGTTTTTT.

This clone appeared a few times. The junction departs from the called germline gene at one end, perhaps through a read error. The V call is TRBV6-1, the J call TRBJ1-1, with a possible D match to TRBD1 (5 bases). Germline V gene lookup returns CDR1 MNHNS and CDR2 SASEGT. The CDR3 consists of 13 residues. The CDR3 reads CTSCRDEKTEAFF. Written as DNA, the CDR3 is TGTACCAGCTGCAGGGATGAAAAGACTGAAGCCTTCTTT.

This clone was observed at least ten times. The rearrangement uses TRBV4-3 and TRBJ1-3; D uncertain. CDR3 length equals 14 residues. Germline V gene lookup returns CDR1 LGHNA and CDR2 YSLEER. V was trimmed by 1 base and J by 4 bases, leaving 8 bases between them. CDR3 nucleotides: TGCGCCAGCAGCCAAGGAGGTACCGGAAACACCATATATTTT. It translates to CASSQGGTGNTIYF.

Many counts were recorded for this clone. This specimen includes other DNA sequences encoding the same CDR3. This chain uses TRBV5-1 with TRBJ2-5; 9 bases align to TRBD2. The CDR3 length is 18 residues. J lost 4 bases, V lost 6 bases, and 19 bases had no gene match. CDR1 SGHRS and CDR2 YFSETQ come from the germline V gene. The CDR3 coding sequence is TGCGCCAGCACCCGGGGGAGTCTAGCGGGAATTTATGGAGAGACCCAGTACTTC. It encodes CASTRGSLAGIYGETQYF.

The chain uses TRBV20-1 and TRBJ2-1; weak D call: TRBD2 (6 bases). Germline assignment: CDR1 DFQATT and CDR2 SNEGSKA (reference sequence). This CDR3 is 14 amino acids long. V lost 3 bases to trimming and J lost 5 bases, with 14 bases between them. In nucleotides, the CDR3 is TGCAGTGCTAGCTATAGCGGTGGGAACAATGAGCAGTTCTTC. This translates into CSASYSGGNNEQFF.

By proportion, this clone is medium-sized (0.01 to 0.1%). The chain joins TRBV28 to TRBJ1-5, with D perhaps matching TRBD1 (5 bases). The CDR3 spans 15 residues. V was trimmed by 2 bases and J by 7 bases, leaving 15 bases between them. The V gene's germline CDR1 is MDHEN and CDR2 SYDVKM. The CDR3: CASSLRGRSRQPQHF. The CDR3 nucleotides read TGTGCCAGCAGTTTAAGGGGCCGGTCGAGACAGCCCCAGCATTTT.

This clone appeared a few times. This chain links TRBV6-2 or TRBV6-3 with TRBJ2-5, with TRBD1 matching over 7 bases. The V gene end was trimmed by 4 bases and the J gene end by 4 bases; junction bases not matched to a gene: 6. This CDR3 region has 14 residues. Germline V lookup: CDR1 MNHEY, CDR2 SVGEGT. This CDR3 reads CASSFNRGSETQYF. CDR3 coding DNA: TGTGCCAGCAGTTTCAACAGGGGTTCAGAGACCCAGTACTTC.

This clone was observed at least ten times. J is TRBJ1-5 and V is TRBV18, with D perhaps TRBD1 (5 bases). The length of the CDR3 is 14 residues. With 4 bases removed from V and 1 base from J, the gap between germline ends came to 8 bases. Germline CDR1 and CDR2: KGHSH and LQKENI. The CDR3 loop reads CASSQGRSNQPQHF. The CDR3 DNA sequence: TGTGCCAGCTCACAGGGGAGGAGCAATCAGCCCCAGCATTTT.

This clone was counted between two and nine times. The gene calls are TRBV25-1 and TRBJ1-1; D may be TRBD1 (5 bases). Germline V gives CDR1 MGHDK, CDR2 SYGVNS. The CDR3 spans 15 residues. V dropped 6 bases and J dropped 4 bases, with 18 bases sitting between them. The CDR3 region is CASSSPSRAGTEAFF. In DNA, the CDR3 is TGTGCCAGCAGCTCACCCAGCAGGGCGGGCACTGAAGCTTTCTTT.

This clone was found many times. This chain connects TRBV20-1 to TRBJ1-6; D is unclear. CDR1 is DFQATT, CDR2 SNEGSKA, per germline (reference sequence). CDR3 size: 13 residues. V was clipped by 4 bases and J by 5 bases, with 9 bases between them. CDR3 nucleotide sequence: TGCAGTGCTACCGGACGGAATAATTCACCCCTCCACTTT. It yields the protein CSATGRNNSPLHF.

This clone was counted many times. The chain joins TRBV9 to TRBJ2-3; 8 nucleotides align to TRBD2. The CDR3 sequence is 16 residues long. Germline V gene sequence: CDR1 SGDLS, CDR2 YYNGEE. J was trimmed by 3 bases and V by 0 bases; bases with no gene match: 6. CDR3 amino acids: CASSVVFAGGTDTQYF. The CDR3 DNA reads TGTGCCAGCAGCGTAGTATTTGCGGGAGGAACAGATACGCAGTATTTT.

This chain joins TRBV5-1 and TRBJ2-7, with a tentative D call TRBD2 (5 bases). Germline V gene lookup returns CDR1 SGHRS and CDR2 YFSETQ. There are 14 residues in the CDR3. Trimming stripped 0 bases from V and 4 bases from J, with 11 bases between. The CDR3 loop is CASSLGTDIYEQYF. CDR3 coding DNA: TGCGCCAGCAGCTTGGGGACTGATATTTACGAGCAGTACTTC.

This clone was seen just once. A much bigger clone sits one base away, suggesting this may be a read error. The genes are TRBV9 and TRBJ2-7; D is possibly TRBD1 or TRBD2 (5 bases each). CDR1 is SGDLS, CDR2 YYNGEE, per germline. There are 15 residues in the CDR3. CDR3 amino acids: CASSVGGAVGLERYF. CDR3 in DNA: TGTGCCAGCAGCGTAGGGGGCGCGGTAGGACTCGAGCGGTACTTC.

This clone was observed a handful of times. The V gene is TRBV10-1, the J gene TRBJ2-7; D gene uncertain. CDR3 length: 13 amino acids. Trimming removed 3 bases from V and 0 bases from J, with 6 bases in between. The germline V gene encodes CDR1 WNHNN and CDR2 SYGVQD (reference sequence). The CDR3 loop is CASSEGSSYEQYF. CDR3 in DNA: TGCGCCAGCAGTGAAGGCTCCTCCTACGAGCAGTACTTC.

This clone was counted only a few times. This chain uses TRBV2 with TRBJ2-7; a weak D match, TRBD2 (5 bases). The CDR3 consists of 12 residues. Trimming stripped 7 bases from V and 3 bases from J, with 10 bases between. Germline-derived CDR1 and CDR2 are SNHLY and FYNNEI. DNA of the CDR3: TGTGCCAGCACAGGACTGGTCTACGAGCAGTACTTC. Its protein product is CASTGLVYEQYF. The entire variable domain, with the rest obtained from reference TRBV2 and TRBJ2-7, is as follows: EPEVTQTPSHQVTQMGQEVILRCVPISNHLYFYWYRQILGQKVEFLVSFYNNEISEKSEIFDDQFSVERPDGSNFTLKIRSTKLEDSAMYFCASTGLVYEQYFGPGTRLTVT.

The CDR3 sequence: CASRSRTFASGSGLGEQFF. The DNA for the CDR3 is TGTGCCAGTCGGAGCAGAACCTTTGCTAGCGGGTCAGGGTTGGGTGAGCAGTTCTTC. The chain employs TRBV28 and TRBJ2-1; 8 nucleotides align to TRBD2. V shed 9 bases, J shed 9 bases, and the junction held 28 bases outside the gene matches. CDR3 length equals 19 residues. Germline CDR1 is MDHEN and CDR2 is SYDVKM.

The sample holds many counts of this clone. The V call is TRBV9, the J call TRBJ2-7; D possibly corresponds to TRBD1 (5 bases). The germline V gene has CDR1 SGDLS and CDR2 YYNGEE. This CDR3 has 15 residues. Trimming left V 0 bases short and J 3 bases short, with 13 bases between. CDR3 DNA sequence: TGTGCCAGCAGCGTAGGAACAGGCTCCCTCTACGAGCAGTACTTC. It yields the protein CASSVGTGSLYEQYF.

As regards this clone: The sample holds other DNA sequences that translate to the same CDR3. This chain's CDR3 is CSARAPGGGFAYEQYF. The CDR3, as DNA: TGCAGTGCTAGAGCTCCGGGTGGGGGGTTCGCCTACGAGCAGTACTTC. The gene calls are TRBV20-1 and TRBJ2-7; tentatively, D is TRBD2 (6 bases). This CDR3 has 16 residues. Trimming removed 1 base from V and 2 bases from J, with 18 bases in between. Germline V gene data show CDR1 as DFQATT and CDR2 as SNEGSKA (reference sequence).

The gene calls are TRBV10-1 and TRBJ2-1, with D tentatively TRBD2 (5 bases). The V gene's germline CDR1 is WNHNN and CDR2 SYGVQD (reference sequence). The V gene lost 7 bases and the J gene lost 6 bases, with 16 bases spanning the gap. CDR3 length equals 14 residues. The CDR3 DNA reads as TGCGCCAGCACCGGGGTAGTGAAGAGCAATGAGCAGTTCTTC. It encodes CASTGVVKSNEQFF.

The rearrangement uses TRBV30 and TRBJ2-1; tentatively, D is TRBD2 (6 bases). The CDR3 totals 10 residues. The germline V and J ends were trimmed by 3 bases and 9 bases, with 6 bases remaining between them. Germline lookup yields CDR1 GTSNPN and CDR2 SVGIG (reference sequence). CDR3 in amino acids: CAWRGGEQFF. CDR3 nucleotides: TGTGCCTGGAGGGGAGGTGAGCAGTTCTTC.

This clone was seen at least ten times. The chain has TRBV6-4 and TRBJ2-5; D gene ambiguous. The V end lost 6 bases, the J end lost 2 bases, and 4 bases lay between the germline ends. The CDR3 runs to 11 residues. Germline loops: CDR1 MRHNA, CDR2 SNTAGT. The CDR3 DNA is TGTGCCAGCAGCTTACAAGAGACCCAGTACTTC. Amino acid sequence: CASSLQETQYF.